This T cell receptor (beta chain) was captured by sequencing in a study of T-cell reconstitution after alpha-beta-depleted transplantation in children. Study-wide results and limits: Several hundred expanded graft clones reportedly supplied alpha-beta T cells about two months after transplant. Surviving recipient T cells and thymic progenitors underlay high day-60 TCRbeta diversity in some patients. Newly produced T cells mostly provided counts and TCRbeta diversity after one year, as hyperexpanded clones declined.

As it was prepared, the TCRbeta library received unique molecular identifiers. TCRdb re-called the PCR reads through MiXCR, storing one row per CDR3 protein. Here the sample spans some 350,000 distinct CDR3 sequences, under 20% being singletons. This clonotype was recorded a few times. Its antigen is still unknown. This CDR3 contains 15 residues. Looked up from germline, CDR1 is MRHNA and CDR2 is SNTAGT. The trim removed 8 bases at V and 8 bases at J, leaving 9 bases unmatched. The source is a male patient between 2 and 9 years old who had a stem cell transplant for acute lymphoblastic leukemia, so the T cells may come from the graft donor. This chain links TRBV6-4 with TRBJ2-1, with TRBD2 identical over 13 bases. The starting material was PBMCs, mostly from graft donor cells, obtained 360 days after TCRalphabeta/CD19-depleted stem cell transplant. The DNA of the CDR3 is TGTGCCAGCTCCCCCGGGACTAGCGGGAACCATGAGCAGTTCTTC. Translation gives CASSPGTSGNHEQFF.